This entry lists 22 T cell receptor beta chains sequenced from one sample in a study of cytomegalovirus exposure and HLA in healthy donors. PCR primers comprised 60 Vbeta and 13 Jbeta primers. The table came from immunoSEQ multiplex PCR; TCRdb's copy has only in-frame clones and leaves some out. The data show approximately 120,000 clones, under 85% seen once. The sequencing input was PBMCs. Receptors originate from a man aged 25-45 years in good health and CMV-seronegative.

CDR3 sequence: CASSPGTAGTEAFF. For the CDR3, the DNA is TGCGCCAGCAGCCCGGGGACAGCGGGCACTGAAGCTTTCTTT. This chain links TRBV4-3 with TRBJ1-1; TRBD1 agrees at 7 bases. There are 14 residues in the CDR3. The V gene's germline CDR1 is LGHNA and CDR2 YSLEER. V lost 4 bases and J lost 4; bases outside the gene matches: 6.

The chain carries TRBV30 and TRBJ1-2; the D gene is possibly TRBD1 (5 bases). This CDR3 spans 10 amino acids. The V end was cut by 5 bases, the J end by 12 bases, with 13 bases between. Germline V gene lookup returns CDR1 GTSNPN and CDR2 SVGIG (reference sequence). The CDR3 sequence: CAWGQAGHTF. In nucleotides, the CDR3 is TGTGCCTGGGGACAAGCAGGTCACACCTTC.

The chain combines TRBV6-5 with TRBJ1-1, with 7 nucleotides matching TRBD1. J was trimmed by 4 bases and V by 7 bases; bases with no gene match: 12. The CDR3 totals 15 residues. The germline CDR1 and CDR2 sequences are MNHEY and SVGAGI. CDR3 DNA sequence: TGTGCCAGCACTGACGGGAGGGGGCGCGGCACTGAAGCTTTCTTT. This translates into CASTDGRGRGTEAFF.

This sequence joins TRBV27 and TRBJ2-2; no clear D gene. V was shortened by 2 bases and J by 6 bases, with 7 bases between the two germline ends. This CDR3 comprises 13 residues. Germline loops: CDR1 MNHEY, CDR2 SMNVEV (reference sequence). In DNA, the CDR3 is TGTGCCAGCAGTTTACGTCAGGCCGGGGAGCTGTTTTTT. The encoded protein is CASSLRQAGELFF.

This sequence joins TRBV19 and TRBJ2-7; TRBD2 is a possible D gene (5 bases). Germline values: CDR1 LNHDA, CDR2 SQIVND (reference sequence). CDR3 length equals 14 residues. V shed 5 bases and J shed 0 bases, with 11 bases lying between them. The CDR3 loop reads CASSGQEDSYEQYF. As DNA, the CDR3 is TGTGCCAGTAGTGGGCAGGAGGACTCCTACGAGCAGTACTTC.

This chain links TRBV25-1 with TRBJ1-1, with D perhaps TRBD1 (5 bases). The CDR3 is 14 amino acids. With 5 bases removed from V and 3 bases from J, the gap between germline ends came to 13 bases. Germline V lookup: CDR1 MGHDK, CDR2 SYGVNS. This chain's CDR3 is CASSPASGYTEAFF. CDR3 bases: TGTGCCAGCAGTCCTGCTTCAGGGTACACTGAAGCTTTCTTT. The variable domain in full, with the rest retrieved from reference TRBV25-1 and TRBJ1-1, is EADIYQTPRYLVIGTGKKITLECSQTMGHDKMYWYQQDPGMELHLIHYSYGVNSTEKGDLSSESTVSRIRTEHFPLTLESARPSHTSQYLCASSPASGYTEAFFGQGTRLTVV.

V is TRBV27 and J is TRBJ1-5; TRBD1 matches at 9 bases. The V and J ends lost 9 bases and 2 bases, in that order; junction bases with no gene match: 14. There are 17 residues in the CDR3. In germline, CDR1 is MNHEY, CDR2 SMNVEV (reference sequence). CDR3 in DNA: TGTGCCAGGGTGACAGGGGGGATAAGATATTGCAATCAGCCCCAGCATTTT. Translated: CARVTGGIRYCNQPQHF.

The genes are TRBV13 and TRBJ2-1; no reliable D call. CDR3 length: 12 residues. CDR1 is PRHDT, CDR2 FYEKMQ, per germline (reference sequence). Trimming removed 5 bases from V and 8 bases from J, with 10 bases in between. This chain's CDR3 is CASSPPRDEQFF. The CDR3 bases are TGTGCCAGCAGCCCACCCCGGGATGAGCAGTTCTTC.

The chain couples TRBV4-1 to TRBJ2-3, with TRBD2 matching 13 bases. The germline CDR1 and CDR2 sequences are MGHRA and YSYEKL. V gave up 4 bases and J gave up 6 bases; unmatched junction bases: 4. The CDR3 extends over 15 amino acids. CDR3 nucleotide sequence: TGCGCCAGCAGCCCCGGGACTAGCGGGGTGGATACGCAGTATTTT. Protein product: CASSPGTSGVDTQYF.

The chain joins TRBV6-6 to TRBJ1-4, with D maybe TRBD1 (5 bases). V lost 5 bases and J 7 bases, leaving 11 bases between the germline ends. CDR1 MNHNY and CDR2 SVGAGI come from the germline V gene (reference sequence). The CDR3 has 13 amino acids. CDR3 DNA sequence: TGTGCCAGCAGTAGACAGAAACTTGAAAAACTGTTTTTT. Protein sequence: CASSRQKLEKLFF.

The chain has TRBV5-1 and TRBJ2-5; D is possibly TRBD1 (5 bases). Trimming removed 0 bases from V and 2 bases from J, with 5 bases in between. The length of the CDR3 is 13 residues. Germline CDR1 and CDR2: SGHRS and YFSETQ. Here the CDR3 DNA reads TGCGCCAGCAGCTTGGAGGGGCAAGAGACCCAGTACTTC. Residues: CASSLEGQETQYF. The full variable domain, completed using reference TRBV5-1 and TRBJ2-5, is KAGVTQTPRYLIKTRGQQVTLSCSPISGHRSVSWYQQTPGQGLQFLFEYFSETQRNKGNFPGRFSGRQFSNSRSEMNVSTLELGDSALYLCASSLEGQETQYFGPGTRLLVL.

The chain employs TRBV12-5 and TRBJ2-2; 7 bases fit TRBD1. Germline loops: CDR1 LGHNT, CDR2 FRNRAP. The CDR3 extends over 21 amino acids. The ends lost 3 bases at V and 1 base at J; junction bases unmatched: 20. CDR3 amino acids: CASGFVTGTTSNRLNTGELFF. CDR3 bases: TGTGCTAGTGGTTTCGTGACAGGGACGACCTCCAACCGCCTGAACACCGGGGAGCTGTTTTTT.

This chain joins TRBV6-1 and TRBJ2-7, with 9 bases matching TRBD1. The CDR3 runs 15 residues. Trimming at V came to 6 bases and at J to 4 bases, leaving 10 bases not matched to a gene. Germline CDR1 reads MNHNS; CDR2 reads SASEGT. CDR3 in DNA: TGTGCCAGCAGGCGGGGACAGGGTCTGTCGTACGAGCAGTACTTC. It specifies CASRRGQGLSYEQYF.

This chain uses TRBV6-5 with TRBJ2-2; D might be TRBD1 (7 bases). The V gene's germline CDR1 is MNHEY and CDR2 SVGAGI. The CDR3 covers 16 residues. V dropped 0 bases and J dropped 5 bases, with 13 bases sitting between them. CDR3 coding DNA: TGTGCCAGCAGTTACTCCCAGGGGGAGGTAACCGGGGAGCTGTTTTTT. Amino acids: CASSYSQGEVTGELFF.

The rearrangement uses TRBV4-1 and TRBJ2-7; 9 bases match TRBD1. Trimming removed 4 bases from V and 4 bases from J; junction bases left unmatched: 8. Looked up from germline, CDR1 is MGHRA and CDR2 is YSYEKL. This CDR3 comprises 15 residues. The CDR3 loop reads CASSPGTGFEYEQYF. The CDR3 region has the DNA TGCGCCAGCAGCCCCGGGACAGGGTTCGAATACGAGCAGTACTTC.

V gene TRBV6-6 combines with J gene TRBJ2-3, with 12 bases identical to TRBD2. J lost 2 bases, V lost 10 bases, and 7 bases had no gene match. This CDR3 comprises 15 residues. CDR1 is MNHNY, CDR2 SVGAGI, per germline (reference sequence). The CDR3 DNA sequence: TGTGCCACCCTAACTAGCGGGAGGCCCACAGATACGCAGTATTTT. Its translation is CATLTSGRPTDTQYF.

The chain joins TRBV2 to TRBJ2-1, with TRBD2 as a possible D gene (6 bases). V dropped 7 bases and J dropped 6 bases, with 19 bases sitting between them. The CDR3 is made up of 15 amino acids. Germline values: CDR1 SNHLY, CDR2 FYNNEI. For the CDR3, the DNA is TGTGCCAGCACCTCCAGGAGGACCGGGGGCAATGAGCAGTTCTTC. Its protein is CASTSRRTGGNEQFF.

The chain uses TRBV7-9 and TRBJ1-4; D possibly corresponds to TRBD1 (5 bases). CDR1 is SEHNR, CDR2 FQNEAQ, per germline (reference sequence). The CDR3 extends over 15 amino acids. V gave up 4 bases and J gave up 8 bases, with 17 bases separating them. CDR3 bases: TGTGCCAGCAGCTCCCACCAGGGCCTGGGGGAAAAACTGTTTTTT. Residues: CASSSHQGLGEKLFF. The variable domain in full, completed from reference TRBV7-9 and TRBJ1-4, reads DTGVSQNPRHKITKRGQNVTFRCDPISEHNRLYWYRQTLGQGPEFLTYFQNEAQLEKSRLLSDRFSAERPKGSFSTLEIQRTEQGDSAMYLCASSSHQGLGEKLFFGSGTQLSVL.

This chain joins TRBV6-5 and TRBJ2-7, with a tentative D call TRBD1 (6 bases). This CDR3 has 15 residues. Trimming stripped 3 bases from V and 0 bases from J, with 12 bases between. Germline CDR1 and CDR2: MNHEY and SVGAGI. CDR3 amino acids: CASSYQGSYSYEQYF. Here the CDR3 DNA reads TGTGCCAGCAGTTATCAGGGGTCCTACTCCTACGAGCAGTACTTC.

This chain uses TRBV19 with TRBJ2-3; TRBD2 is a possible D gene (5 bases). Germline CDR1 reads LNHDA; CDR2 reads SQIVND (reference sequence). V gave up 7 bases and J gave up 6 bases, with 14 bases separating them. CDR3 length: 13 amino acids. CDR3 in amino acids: CASKASGEDTQYF. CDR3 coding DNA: TGTGCCAGTAAAGCCTCCGGGGAGGATACGCAGTATTTT.

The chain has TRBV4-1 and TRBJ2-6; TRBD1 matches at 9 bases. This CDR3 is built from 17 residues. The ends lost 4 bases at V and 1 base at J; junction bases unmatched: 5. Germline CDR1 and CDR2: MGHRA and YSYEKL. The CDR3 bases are TGCGCCAGCAGCCCCGGACAGGGGATGTCTGGGGCCAACGTCCTGACTTTC. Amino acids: CASSPGQGMSGANVLTF.

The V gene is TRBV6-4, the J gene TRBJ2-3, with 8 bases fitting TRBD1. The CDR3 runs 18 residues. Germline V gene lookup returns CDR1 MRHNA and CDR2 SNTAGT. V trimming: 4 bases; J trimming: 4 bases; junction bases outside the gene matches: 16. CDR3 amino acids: CASSGTIDSGGPSDTQYF. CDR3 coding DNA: TGTGCCAGCAGTGGGACGATTGACTCAGGGGGCCCATCAGATACGCAGTATTTT.